This T cell receptor beta chain was identified during a study of T cell changes during pregnancy in multiple sclerosis. V dropped 2 bases and J dropped 6; count of bases not matched to a gene: 4. Looked up from germline, CDR1 is SGHNT and CDR2 is YENEEA. The CDR3 runs to 15 residues. This clone appeared once. The method was immunoSEQ multiplex PCR; TCRdb's version includes in-frame clones alone and lacks a portion of them. The data show around 100,000 clones, 92% seen once. This sequence was found in a female donor with multiple sclerosis, enrolled in a pregnancy study. The V and J genes are TRBV11-3 and TRBJ2-3; 11 bases fit TRBD2. This material consisted of peripheral blood, taken after pregnancy. The CDR3 spells CASSLTSGGYDTQYF. CDR3 coding DNA: TGTGCCAGCAGCTTAACTAGCGGGGGTTACGATACGCAGTATTTT.